This TCR beta chain was found in a study of molecular identifiers for immune sequencing clone quantification. The wider study: Split five ways in replicates, RNA from approximately 20,000 or 100,000 naive CD8 cells had four portions sequenced.

With listed TCR primers and previously described methods, bulk TCR libraries were prepared. TCRdb re-analysed the PCR reads in MiXCR, keeping a single row per CDR3 protein. The table has 63,000 or so distinct CDR3 sequences, under 20% seen once. CDR1 and CDR2 from the germline V gene are SGHDT and YYEEEE. This CDR3 comprises 16 residues. V lost 4 bases, J lost 9 bases, and 14 bases stayed unmatched. This clonotype was detected many times. The antigen remains undetermined. Study outcomes and limitations: Clones of above 20 RNA copies carried over 98% of effector molecules; in naive cells they carried under 1%.

The sequence came from a human donor in good health. Some libraries in this study had Jurkat cell RNA spiked in. The chain recombines TRBV5-6 with TRBJ2-1; TRBD1 matches at 9 bases. Source material: naive CD8+ T cells from blood, with Jurkat cell RNA spiked in. The subset here: FACS-sorted CD8+CD4-CCR7+CD45RA+ naive T cells. The CDR3 nucleotides are TGTGCCAGCAGCGTCTGGAGGACAGGGGTGTCCGGTGAGCAGTTCTTC. This sequence encodes CASSVWRTGVSGEQFF.